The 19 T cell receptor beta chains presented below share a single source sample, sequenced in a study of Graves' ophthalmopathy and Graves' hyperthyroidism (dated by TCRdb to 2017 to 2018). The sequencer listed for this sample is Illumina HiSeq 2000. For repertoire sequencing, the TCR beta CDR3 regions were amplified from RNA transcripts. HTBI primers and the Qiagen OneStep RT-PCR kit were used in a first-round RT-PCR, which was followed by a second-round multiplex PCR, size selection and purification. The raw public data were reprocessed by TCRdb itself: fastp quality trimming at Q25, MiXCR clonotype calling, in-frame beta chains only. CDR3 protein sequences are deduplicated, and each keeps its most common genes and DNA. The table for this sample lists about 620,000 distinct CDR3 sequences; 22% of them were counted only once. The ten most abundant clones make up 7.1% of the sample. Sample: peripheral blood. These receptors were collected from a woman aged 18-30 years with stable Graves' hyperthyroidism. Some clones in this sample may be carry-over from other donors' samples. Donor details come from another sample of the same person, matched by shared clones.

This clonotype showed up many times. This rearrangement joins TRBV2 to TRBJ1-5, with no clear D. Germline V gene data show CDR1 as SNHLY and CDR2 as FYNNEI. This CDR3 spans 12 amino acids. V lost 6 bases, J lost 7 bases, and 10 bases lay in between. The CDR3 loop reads CASRMSGQPQHF. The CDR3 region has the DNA TGTGCCAGCAGGATGTCGGGGCAGCCCCAGCATTTT.

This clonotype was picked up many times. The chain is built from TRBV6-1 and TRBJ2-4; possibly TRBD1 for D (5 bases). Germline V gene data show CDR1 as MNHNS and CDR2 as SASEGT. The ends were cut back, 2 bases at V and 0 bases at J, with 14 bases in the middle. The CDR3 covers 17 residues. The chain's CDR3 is CASSERPGSIAKNIQYF. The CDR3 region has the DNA TGTGCCAGCAGTGAAAGGCCAGGGTCGATAGCCAAAAACATTCAGTACTTC.

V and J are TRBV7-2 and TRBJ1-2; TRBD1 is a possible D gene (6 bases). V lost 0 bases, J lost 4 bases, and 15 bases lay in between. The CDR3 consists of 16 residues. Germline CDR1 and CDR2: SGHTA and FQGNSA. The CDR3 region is CASSLAPGGLGYGYTF. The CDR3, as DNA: TGTGCCAGCAGCTTAGCGCCGGGGGGCTTGGGCTATGGCTACACCTTC.

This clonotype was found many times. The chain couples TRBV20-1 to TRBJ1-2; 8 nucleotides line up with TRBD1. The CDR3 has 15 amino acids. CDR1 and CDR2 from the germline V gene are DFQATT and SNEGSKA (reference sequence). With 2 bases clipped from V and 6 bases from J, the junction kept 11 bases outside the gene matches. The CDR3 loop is CSARSWTGSSNGYTF. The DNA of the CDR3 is TGCAGTGCTAGATCTTGGACAGGGAGTTCTAATGGCTACACCTTC.

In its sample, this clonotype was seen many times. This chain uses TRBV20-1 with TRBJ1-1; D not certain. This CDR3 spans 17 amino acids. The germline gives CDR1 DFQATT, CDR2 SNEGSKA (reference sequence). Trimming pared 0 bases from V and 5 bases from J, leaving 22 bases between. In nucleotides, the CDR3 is TGCAGTGCTAGAGATCCGGTTTTGCAGGTAACGAGAACTGAAGCTTTCTTT. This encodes CSARDPVLQVTRTEAFF.

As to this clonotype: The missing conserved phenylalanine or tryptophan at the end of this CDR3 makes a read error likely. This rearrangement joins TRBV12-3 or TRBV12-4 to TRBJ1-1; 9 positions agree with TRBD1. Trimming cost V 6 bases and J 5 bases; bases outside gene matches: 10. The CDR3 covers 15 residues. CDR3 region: CASRKQGAVGTEAFL. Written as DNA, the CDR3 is TGTGCCAGCAGGAAACAGGGGGCGGTTGGAACTGAAGCTTTCCTT.

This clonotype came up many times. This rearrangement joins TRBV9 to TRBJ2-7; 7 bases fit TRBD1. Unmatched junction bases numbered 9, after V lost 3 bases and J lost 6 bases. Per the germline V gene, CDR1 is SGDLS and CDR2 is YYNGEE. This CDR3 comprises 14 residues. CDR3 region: CASSGQGPLFEQYF. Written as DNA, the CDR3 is TGTGCCAGCAGCGGACAGGGACCGCTTTTCGAGCAGTACTTC.

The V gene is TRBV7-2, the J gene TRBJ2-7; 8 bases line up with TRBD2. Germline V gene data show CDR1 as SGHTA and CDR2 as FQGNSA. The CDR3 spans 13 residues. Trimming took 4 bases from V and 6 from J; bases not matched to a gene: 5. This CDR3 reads CASSSGLELEQYF. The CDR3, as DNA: TGTGCCAGCAGCTCGGGACTAGAACTCGAGCAGTACTTC.

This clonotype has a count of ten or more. The CDR3 DNA is TGTGCCAGCAGTTTAGGGATGCCCTCCTACGAGCAGTACTTC. The encoded protein is CASSLGMPSYEQYF. V gene TRBV12-3 or TRBV12-4 combines with J gene TRBJ2-7; D unclear. Trimming shortened V by 1 base and J by 0 bases, and 7 bases separated the two germline ends. This CDR3 contains 14 residues.

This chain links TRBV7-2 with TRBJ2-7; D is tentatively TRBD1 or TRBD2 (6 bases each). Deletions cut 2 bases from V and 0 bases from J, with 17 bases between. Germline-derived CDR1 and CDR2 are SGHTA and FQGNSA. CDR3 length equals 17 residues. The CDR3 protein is CASSLTGAGANSYEQYF. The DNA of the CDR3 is TGTGCCAGCAGCTTAACGGGGGCAGGGGCAAACTCCTACGAGCAGTACTTC.

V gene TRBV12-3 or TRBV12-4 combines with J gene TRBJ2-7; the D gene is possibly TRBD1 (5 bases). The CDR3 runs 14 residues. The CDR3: CASSLTRESYEQCV. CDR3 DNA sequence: TGTGCCAGCAGTTTGACCAGGGAATCCTACGAGCAGTGCGTC.

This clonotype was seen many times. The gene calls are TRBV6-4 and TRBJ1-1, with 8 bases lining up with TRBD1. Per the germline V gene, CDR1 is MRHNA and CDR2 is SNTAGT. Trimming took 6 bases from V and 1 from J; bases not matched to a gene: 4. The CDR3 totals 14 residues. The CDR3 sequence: CASRKTGANTEAFF. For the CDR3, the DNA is TGTGCCAGCAGGAAGACAGGGGCGAACACTGAAGCTTTCTTT.

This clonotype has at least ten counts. The CDR3: CASMGGSAGNTIYF. The CDR3, as DNA: TGTGCCAGCATGGGGGGGTCGGCTGGAAACACCATATATTTT. The rearrangement links TRBV25-1 to TRBJ1-3; D might be TRBD1 (5 bases). CDR1 is MGHDK, CDR2 SYGVNS, per germline. The CDR3 contains 14 residues. The ends were cut back, 7 bases at V and 2 bases at J, with 12 bases in the middle.

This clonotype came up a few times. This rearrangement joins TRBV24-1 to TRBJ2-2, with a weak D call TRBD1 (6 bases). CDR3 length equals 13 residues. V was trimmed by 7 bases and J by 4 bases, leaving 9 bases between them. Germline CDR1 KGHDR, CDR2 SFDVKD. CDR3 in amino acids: CATSRGSTGELFF. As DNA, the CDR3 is TGTGCCACCAGCAGGGGTTCCACCGGGGAGCTGTTTTTT.

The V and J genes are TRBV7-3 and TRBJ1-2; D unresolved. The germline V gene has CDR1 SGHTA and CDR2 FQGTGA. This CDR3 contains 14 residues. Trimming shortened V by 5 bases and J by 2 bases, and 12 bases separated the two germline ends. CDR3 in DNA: TGTGCCAGCAGCCGTTCGGCAGCAAACTATGGCTACACCTTC. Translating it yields CASSRSAANYGYTF.

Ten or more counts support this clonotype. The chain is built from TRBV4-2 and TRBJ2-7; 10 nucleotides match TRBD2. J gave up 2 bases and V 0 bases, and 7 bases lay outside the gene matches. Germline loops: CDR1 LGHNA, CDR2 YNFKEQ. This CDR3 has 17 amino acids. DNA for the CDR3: TGTGCCAGCAGCCAAGAGATGCTAGCGGGGGCCGCCTACGAGCAGTACTTC. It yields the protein CASSQEMLAGAAYEQYF.

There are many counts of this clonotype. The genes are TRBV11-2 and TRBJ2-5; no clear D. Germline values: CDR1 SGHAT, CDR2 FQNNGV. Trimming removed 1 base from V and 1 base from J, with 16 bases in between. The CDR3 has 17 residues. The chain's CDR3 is CASSLGRRFFGQETQYF. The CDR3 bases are TGTGCCAGCAGCTTAGGTCGTCGGTTTTTCGGCCAAGAGACCCAGTACTTC.

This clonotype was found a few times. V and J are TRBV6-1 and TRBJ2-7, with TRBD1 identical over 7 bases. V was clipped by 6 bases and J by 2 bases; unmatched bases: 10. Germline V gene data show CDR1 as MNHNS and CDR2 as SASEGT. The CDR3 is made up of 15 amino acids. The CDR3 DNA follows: TGTGCCAGCAGCGACGGGACAGCGAAAGCCTACGAGCAGTACTTC. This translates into CASSDGTAKAYEQYF.

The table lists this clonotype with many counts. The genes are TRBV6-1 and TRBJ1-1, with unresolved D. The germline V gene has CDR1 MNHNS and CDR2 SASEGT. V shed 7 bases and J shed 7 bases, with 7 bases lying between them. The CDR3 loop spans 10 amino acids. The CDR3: CASNYGEAFF. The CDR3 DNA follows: TGTGCCAGCAATTACGGTGAAGCTTTCTTT.